Below are 17 T cell receptor beta chains sequenced from a single sample in a study of spatial heterogeneity in lung cancer. The time point: sample taken at primary tumor resection. From tumor, nontumor lung or frozen PBMC, whole RNA was taken unsorted for sequencing. TCRdb independently ran MiXCR on the 5' RACE reads; one entry per CDR3 protein. The sample lists under 30,000 distinct CDR3 sequences, 4.5% to 5.5% seen once, with approximately 4.7% in the top ten. The source was PBMCs, collected at surgery. All receptors derive from a male donor with early-stage non-small cell lung cancer.

This clonotype was seen repeatedly, ten times or more. The rearrangement links TRBV28 to TRBJ2-2, with D unclear. V was clipped by 3 bases and J by 2 bases, with 4 bases between them. CDR1 and CDR2 from the germline V gene are MDHEN and SYDVKM. The CDR3 totals 13 residues. Written as DNA, the CDR3 is TGTGCCAGCAGTTTTCCTAACACCGGGGAGCTGTTTTTT. Residues: CASSFPNTGELFF.

At least ten counts were recorded for this clonotype. The gene calls are TRBV7-2 and TRBJ2-1; no firm D call. The CDR3 covers 14 residues. The V end lost 1 base, the J end lost 4 bases, and 8 bases lay between the germline ends. Germline lookup yields CDR1 SGHTA and CDR2 FQGNSA. CDR3 sequence (DNA): TGTGCCAGCAGCTTAGGGTACGAGTACAATGAGCAGTTCTTC. Translation gives CASSLGYEYNEQFF.

This clonotype was observed many times. The chain couples TRBV3-1 to TRBJ1-1; a possible D gene is TRBD1 (5 bases). The germline V and J ends were trimmed by 1 base and 0 bases, with 9 bases remaining between them. The CDR3 totals 15 residues. From germline, CDR1 is LGHDT and CDR2 YNNKEL (reference sequence). CDR3 in amino acids: CASSQGGNMNTEAFF. The CDR3 nucleotides are TGTGCCAGCAGCCAAGGGGGGAATATGAACACTGAAGCTTTCTTT.

At least ten counts were recorded for this clonotype. The rearrangement uses TRBV6-6 and TRBJ2-2; tentative D call: TRBD1 (6 bases). V dropped 2 bases and J dropped 7 bases, with 11 bases sitting between them. This CDR3 contains 14 residues. Per germline, CDR1 MNHNY and CDR2 SVGAGI (reference sequence). The CDR3: CASSYGQSGGELFF. CDR3 nucleotides: TGTGCCAGCAGTTACGGACAGAGTGGCGGGGAGCTGTTTTTT.

This clonotype was found many times. CDR3 DNA sequence: TGTGCCAGCAGCTCCCGGTCCGGACCCAGCACGACAACTAATGAAAAACTGTTTTTT. Protein sequence: CASSSRSGPSTTTNEKLFF. The chain is built from TRBV11-2 and TRBJ1-4, with no clear D. Trimming removed 4 bases at V and 0 bases at J, with 21 bases between. The CDR3 totals 19 residues. In germline, CDR1 is SGHAT, CDR2 FQNNGV.

There are many counts of this clonotype. The gene calls are TRBV20-1 and TRBJ2-1; 8 bases map to TRBD1. The CDR3 is made up of 12 amino acids. The V gene's germline CDR1 is DFQATT and CDR2 SNEGSKA (reference sequence). V shed 6 bases and J 7 bases; nucleotides not matched to a gene: 5. CDR3 in DNA: TGCAGTGCCAGGACAGGGACGAATGAGCAGTTCTTC. Protein sequence: CSARTGTNEQFF.

For this clonotype: This may arise from a read error, as a much more abundant clone is one base away. The CDR3 spells CASSQERGGFGYTF. As DNA, the CDR3 is TGCGCCAGCAGCCAAGAGCGGGGGGGTTTTGGCTACACCTTC. The rearrangement links TRBV4-3 to TRBJ1-2; maybe TRBD1 (5 bases). Germline V CDR1 and CDR2: LGHNA, YSLEER. V was pared by 0 bases and J by 7 bases, with 12 bases between. The CDR3 extends over 14 amino acids.

This clonotype was seen at least ten times. The V and J genes are TRBV7-2 and TRBJ2-2, with 8 bases identical to TRBD2. Losses at the gene ends were 1 base for V and 6 bases for J; bases not matched to a gene: 7. The CDR3 sequence is 16 residues long. Germline values: CDR1 SGHTA, CDR2 FQGNSA. In DNA form, the CDR3 reads TGTGCCAGCAGCTTAGTGTTAGCGGGAATCTCCGGGGAGCTGTTTTTT. It encodes CASSLVLAGISGELFF. Using reference TRBV7-2 and TRBJ2-2 for the parts outside the CDR3, the full variable domain is GAGVSQSPSNKVTEKGKDVELRCDPISGHTALYWYRQSLGQGLEFLIYFQGNSAPDKSGLPSDRFSAERTGGSVSTLTIQRTQQEDSAVYLCASSLVLAGISGELFFGEGSRLTVL.

The table lists this clonotype with many counts. The chain couples TRBV6-5 to TRBJ2-2; a possible D gene is TRBD2 (6 bases). The germline V gene has CDR1 MNHEY and CDR2 SVGAGI. The CDR3 is 15 amino acids. The V end was cut by 2 bases, the J end by 5 bases, with 12 bases between. For the CDR3, the DNA is TGTGCCAGCAGTTACCAGAGTGGGAGGACCGGGGAGCTGTTTTTT. It is translated as CASSYQSGRTGELFF.

Many counts were recorded for this clonotype. The chain combines TRBV6-5 with TRBJ1-1; maybe TRBD1 (5 bases). This CDR3 contains 17 residues. V was clipped by 5 bases and J by 1 base, with 20 bases between them. The germline V gene has CDR1 MNHEY and CDR2 SVGAGI. The CDR3 nucleotides read TGTGCCAGCAGTCGTCGTGGGGGAAATGGAGCGAACACTGAAGCTTTCTTT. Translation gives CASSRRGGNGANTEAFF.

This clonotype occurred a few times. The chain is built from TRBV10-3 and TRBJ1-5; possibly TRBD1 for D (5 bases). CDR1 is ENHRY, CDR2 SYGVKD, per germline. The length of the CDR3 is 12 residues. V was pared by 8 bases and J by 7 bases, with 12 bases between. The CDR3: CAIGGDQQPQHF. The CDR3 nucleotides read TGTGCCATCGGAGGGGACCAGCAGCCCCAGCATTTT.

In its sample, this clonotype was seen many times. CDR3 nucleotide sequence: TGTGCCAGCAGTCAGGACAGGCTCTCAAATCAGCCCCAGCATTTT. Its translation: CASSQDRLSNQPQHF. This chain links TRBV12-3 or TRBV12-4 with TRBJ1-5; 7 bases are a match to TRBD1. Losses at the gene ends were 5 bases for V and 4 bases for J; bases not matched to a gene: 8. The length of the CDR3 is 15 residues.

In its sample, this clonotype was seen many times. The gene calls are TRBV28 and TRBJ2-5; D might be TRBD1 or TRBD2, each matching 5 bases. V was shortened by 4 bases and J by 4 bases, with 16 bases between the two germline ends. CDR1 is MDHEN and CDR2 is SYDVKM in the germline V gene. This CDR3 comprises 15 residues. Written as DNA, the CDR3 is TGTGCCAGCAGTTGGGGGAATAGTAGGGGAGAGACCCAGTACTTC. Translated, it gives CASSWGNSRGETQYF.

The sample holds many counts of this clonotype. CDR3 sequence: CASSQGASGNTIYF. DNA for the CDR3: TGCGCCAGCAGCCAAGGGGCGTCTGGAAACACCATATATTTT. The rearrangement links TRBV4-3 to TRBJ1-3; no clear D. The ends were cut back, 1 base at V and 1 base at J, with 5 bases in the middle. There are 14 residues in the CDR3. The germline CDR1 and CDR2 sequences are LGHNA and YSLEER.

This clonotype rates as medium-sized. Germline is not matched at one junction end, which may reflect a read error. The rearrangement uses TRBV7-9 and TRBJ2-2; D might be TRBD2 (5 bases). Looked up from germline, CDR1 is SEHNR and CDR2 is FQNEAQ (reference sequence). The CDR3 is 12 amino acids. Here the CDR3 DNA reads TGTGCCAGCAGCTTAGGAACCGGGAAGCTGTTTTTT. This gives the protein CASSLGTGKLFF.

This clonotype was recorded many times. The chain uses TRBV28 and TRBJ2-6; D not certain. V lost 6 bases and J 1 base, leaving 10 bases between the germline ends. This CDR3 is built from 15 residues. Germline V gene data show CDR1 as MDHEN and CDR2 as SYDVKM. CDR3 amino acids: CASRTQGSGANVLTF. The CDR3 bases are TGTGCCAGCAGGACTCAAGGGTCTGGGGCCAACGTCCTGACTTTC.

This clonotype was found many times. The chain links TRBV7-2 to TRBJ2-7; the D is unclear. V lost 5 bases, J lost 0 bases, and 11 bases lay in between. CDR3 length equals 14 residues. Germline assignment: CDR1 SGHTA and CDR2 FQGNSA. CDR3 nucleotide sequence: TGTGCCAGCAGCCACGCTCTAAGCTCCTACGAGCAGTACTTC. Translated, it gives CASSHALSSYEQYF. Full variable domain (rest looked up from reference TRBV7-2 and TRBJ2-7): GAGVSQSPSNKVTEKGKDVELRCDPISGHTALYWYRQSLGQGLEFLIYFQGNSAPDKSGLPSDRFSAERTGGSVSTLTIQRTQQEDSAVYLCASSHALSSYEQYFGPGTRLTVT.